The 25 T cell receptor beta chains reported below all come from one sample, sequenced in a study of blood T cells in healthy people across ages. With a J-beta primer mix and a sample-barcoded 5' primer, a second PCR ran about 7 to 12 cycles. Via MiXCR, TCRdb re-called the 5' RACE reads, giving one row per CDR3 protein. The sample carries around 790,000 distinct CDR3 sequences, more than 40% recorded once. Sequencing was done on a sample of blood. The receptor source for this set is a man aged 60 to 75 in good health.

Points on this clonotype: At one of its ends the junction is not consistent with the germline gene, which may arise from a read error. This chain uses TRBV11-3 with TRBJ1-6; D perhaps matches TRBD1 (5 bases). The CDR3 is 13 residues long. Per germline, CDR1 SGHNT and CDR2 YENEEA. This CDR3 reads CASSSPRDYTLHF. The CDR3 coding sequence is TGTGCTAGCAGCTCTCCCAGGGACTACACCCTCCACTTT.

The chain carries TRBV3-1 and TRBJ2-6, with D possibly matching TRBD2 (6 bases). The CDR3 runs 17 residues. Trimming removed 4 bases at V and 1 base at J, with 14 bases between. Germline V gene sequence: CDR1 LGHDT, CDR2 YNNKEL (reference sequence). CDR3 sequence reads: CASSRGVSGSGANVLTF. CDR3 sequence (DNA): TGTGCCAGCAGCCGCGGGGTTTCTGGGTCTGGGGCCAACGTCCTGACTTTC.

This chain uses TRBV28 with TRBJ2-3; the match to TRBD2 covers 7 bases. The CDR3 covers 15 residues. Germline V CDR1 and CDR2: MDHEN, SYDVKM. J was trimmed by 2 bases and V by 2 bases; bases with no gene match: 4. CDR3 DNA: TGTGCCAGCAGTTTAATCGGGGGGAACACAGATACGCAGTATTTT. Translating gives CASSLIGGNTDTQYF.

Remarks on this clonotype: Germline is not matched at one junction end, which may reflect a read error. The chain employs TRBV7-2 and TRBJ1-2; 7 nucleotides match TRBD1. This CDR3 has 17 amino acids. Germline V gene data show CDR1 as SGHTA and CDR2 as FQGNSA. The CDR3 coding sequence is TGTGCCAGCAGCTTTCGCGCCCGGGACAGAACTAACTATGGCTACGCCTTC. Protein product: CASSFRARDRTNYGYAF. The full variable domain, with the rest looked up from reference TRBV7-2 and TRBJ1-2, is GAGVSQSPSNKVTEKGKDVELRCDPISGHTALYWYRQSLGQGLEFLIYFQGNSAPDKSGLPSDRFSAERTGGSVSTLTIQRTQQEDSAVYLCASSFRARDRTNYGYAFGSGTRLTVV.

The chain joins TRBV9 to TRBJ1-3; D might be TRBD1 (5 bases). Trimming removed 0 bases at V and 0 bases at J, with 13 bases between. The CDR3 extends over 17 amino acids. CDR1 is SGDLS, CDR2 YYNGEE, per germline. The CDR3 loop reads CASSVGGTGGSGNTIYF. The CDR3 DNA is TGTGCCAGCAGCGTAGGGGGCACGGGGGGCTCTGGAAACACCATATATTTT.

This clonotype showed up just once. V is TRBV7-9 and J is TRBJ2-5; 8 bases map to TRBD2. CDR3 size: 16 residues. Germline values: CDR1 SEHNR, CDR2 FQNEAQ (reference sequence). The trim removed 2 bases at V and 11 bases at J, leaving 16 bases unmatched. This chain's CDR3 is CASSLFGGGSYNEQYF. The CDR3 DNA reads as TGTGCCAGCAGCTTATTCGGGGGGGGATCCTACAATGAGCAGTACTTC.

The chain combines TRBV5-1 with TRBJ2-3, with D possibly being TRBD1 (6 bases). The CDR3 sequence is 17 residues long. CDR1 is SGHRS and CDR2 is YFSETQ in the germline V gene. Between the trimmed V and J ends, which lost 0 bases and 2 bases, there was a span of 16 bases. Here the CDR3 reads CASSLGIRDTSTDTQYF. CDR3 DNA: TGCGCCAGCAGCTTGGGGATTCGGGACACCTCCACAGATACGCAGTATTTT.

The CDR3 loop reads CASSPGGGHNYGYTF. The CDR3 DNA sequence: TGTGCCAGCAGTCCCGGGGGGGGCCATAACTATGGCTACACCTTC. The gene calls are TRBV6-6 and TRBJ1-2; TRBD1 is a possible D gene (6 bases). V was trimmed by 5 bases and J by 1 base, leaving 14 bases between them. The germline CDR1 and CDR2 sequences are MNHNY and SVGAGI (reference sequence). The CDR3 covers 15 residues.

This clonotype turned up a few times. V is TRBV7-2 and J is TRBJ1-5; D might be TRBD1 (5 bases). The CDR3 length is 13 residues. V was clipped by 1 base and J by 6 bases, with 7 bases between them. Germline V lookup: CDR1 SGHTA, CDR2 FQGNSA. The CDR3 loop reads CASSLGQTQPQHF. The DNA for the CDR3 is TGTGCCAGCAGCTTAGGACAGACTCAGCCCCAGCATTTT.

The genes are TRBV18 and TRBJ1-2, with D perhaps TRBD1 (6 bases). The CDR3 runs 13 residues. Trimming left V 3 bases short and J 8 bases short, with 13 bases between. In germline, CDR1 is KGHSH, CDR2 LQKENI. CDR3 sequence reads: CASSPSDSRGYTF. The CDR3 DNA reads TGTGCCAGCTCACCCTCGGACAGTCGCGGCTACACCTTC.

V usage is TRBV6-2 or TRBV6-3 and J usage is TRBJ2-7, with TRBD1 matching over 8 bases. J was trimmed by 8 bases and V by 5 bases; bases with no gene match: 11. This CDR3 has 14 residues. CDR1 and CDR2 from the germline V gene are MNHEY and SVGEGT. This CDR3 reads CASSTRTGRLKQYF. CDR3 bases: TGTGCCAGCAGTACCCGGACAGGGAGGCTCAAGCAGTACTTC.

This sequence joins TRBV5-1 and TRBJ2-3, with 8 bases lining up with TRBD1. The CDR3 is 16 residues long. V gave up 0 bases and J gave up 1 base; unmatched junction bases: 4. CDR1 is SGHRS, CDR2 YFSETQ, per germline. CDR3 nucleotide sequence: TGCGCCAGCAGCTTGGCCGACAGGGGTGGCACAGATACGCAGTATTTT. Amino acids: CASSLADRGGTDTQYF.

This clonotype was found once. This chain joins TRBV12-3 or TRBV12-4 and TRBJ1-2; 8 positions match TRBD1. V shed 2 bases, J shed 10 bases, and the junction held 6 bases outside the gene matches. The CDR3 extends over 13 amino acids. Written as DNA, the CDR3 is TGTGCCAGCAGTTTATGTGGACAGGGAGACTACACCTTC. Amino acid sequence: CASSLCGQGDYTF.

The chain uses TRBV6-5 and TRBJ1-2, with no clear D. The CDR3 is made up of 13 amino acids. The germline V gene has CDR1 MNHEY and CDR2 SVGAGI. Trimming removed 4 bases at V and 2 bases at J, with 8 bases between. The CDR3 region is CASSFRRNYGYTF. In DNA form, the CDR3 reads TGTGCCAGCAGTTTCCGCAGGAACTATGGCTACACCTTC.

The V and J genes are TRBV7-6 and TRBJ1-2, with unresolved D. The V and J ends lost 6 bases and 4 bases respectively, with 15 bases between them. CDR1 is SGHVS, CDR2 FNYEAQ, per germline. This CDR3 contains 14 residues. The CDR3 sequence: CASSSPGNGYGYTF. The CDR3 coding sequence is TGTGCCAGCAGTTCCCCTGGGAACGGCTATGGCTACACCTTC.

The chain joins TRBV20-1 to TRBJ2-5; 11 bases are shared with TRBD2. This CDR3 is 15 amino acids long. Germline lookup yields CDR1 DFQATT and CDR2 SNEGSKA (reference sequence). V gave up 4 bases and J gave up 4 bases; unmatched junction bases: 8. CDR3 loop: CSAISGGAFLETQYF. Written as DNA, the CDR3 is TGCAGTGCTATTAGCGGGGGGGCCTTTTTAGAGACCCAGTACTTC.

The genes are TRBV13 and TRBJ2-4, with D maybe TRBD2 (7 bases). The CDR3 is 13 residues long. Germline V gives CDR1 PRHDT, CDR2 FYEKMQ (reference sequence). The V and J ends lost 5 bases and 6 bases respectively, with 11 bases between them. The CDR3: CASSRRGGNIQYF. The CDR3 DNA is TGTGCCAGCAGCCGAAGGGGGGGAAACATTCAGTACTTC.

In its sample, this clonotype was seen a few times. This chain uses TRBV5-6 with TRBJ2-1, with 10 positions matching TRBD1. Trimming at V came to 6 bases and at J to 2 bases, leaving 11 bases not matched to a gene. The germline V gene has CDR1 SGHDT and CDR2 YYEEEE. This CDR3 is built from 17 residues. CDR3 loop: CASTPRDRGGTYNEQFF. The CDR3 DNA follows: TGTGCCAGCACCCCTAGGGACAGGGGAGGGACCTACAATGAGCAGTTCTTC.

This clonotype was detected only a few times. The V and J genes are TRBV18 and TRBJ2-4, with a weak D call TRBD1 (7 bases). CDR1 is KGHSH, CDR2 LQKENI, per germline. Trimming took 3 bases from V and 13 from J, leaving 16 bases between them. This CDR3 has 13 amino acids. CDR3 nucleotide sequence: TGTGCCAGCTCACCCGAGGGGGCTCGGGAGCAGTACTTC. Protein sequence: CASSPEGAREQYF.

DNA for the CDR3: TGTGCCAGCAGCCAAGTAGAGGGCAGGGGACTCTACGAGCAGTACTTC. As protein: CASSQVEGRGLYEQYF. This rearrangement joins TRBV4-2 to TRBJ2-5, with D perhaps matching TRBD1 or TRBD2 (6 bases each). The DNA end favors TRBJ2-7, so the J call may be wrong. Germline V gene data show CDR1 as LGHNA and CDR2 as YNFKEQ. This CDR3 has 16 residues.

This clonotype was seen once. The chain combines TRBV20-1 with TRBJ1-5; 8 bases line up with TRBD1. CDR1 and CDR2 (germline): DFQATT, SNEGSKA (reference sequence). This CDR3 has 14 amino acids. With 5 bases clipped from V and 3 bases from J, the junction kept 6 bases outside the gene matches. CDR3 sequence (DNA): TGCAGTGCTTTGCGACAGGGGCCCAATCAGCCCCAGCATTTT. Protein: CSALRQGPNQPQHF.

This clonotype was counted between two and nine times. The chain carries TRBV4-3 and TRBJ1-1, with D uncertain. This CDR3 region has 13 residues. V dropped 3 bases and J dropped 1 base, with 6 bases sitting between them. The germline CDR1 and CDR2 sequences are LGHNA and YSLEER. CDR3 region: CASSQDKNTEAFF. The CDR3 DNA reads TGCGCCAGCAGCCAGGATAAGAACACTGAAGCTTTCTTT.

The chain employs TRBV28 and TRBJ2-2; 7 nucleotides agree with TRBD2. Germline V lookup: CDR1 MDHEN, CDR2 SYDVKM. The CDR3 totals 14 residues. V lost 2 bases, J lost 3 bases, and 0 bases stayed unmatched. The CDR3 nucleotides read TGTGCCAGCAGTTTACTAGCGGACACCGGGGAGCTGTTTTTT. Encoded protein: CASSLLADTGELFF.

V usage is TRBV28 and J usage is TRBJ2-5; D call uncertain. Trimming shortened V by 5 bases and J by 5 bases, and 15 bases separated the two germline ends. The CDR3 covers 14 residues. Per the germline V gene, CDR1 is MDHEN and CDR2 is SYDVKM. CDR3 nucleotide sequence: TGTGCCAGCAGTCCCATAGGGATGGGGGAGACCCAGTACTTC. As protein: CASSPIGMGETQYF.

This clonotype has a single count. The rearrangement joins TRBV13 to TRBJ1-1, with 7 bases matching TRBD1. V dropped 7 bases and J dropped 3; count of bases not matched to a gene: 14. Germline V CDR1 and CDR2: PRHDT, FYEKMQ (reference sequence). There are 16 residues in the CDR3. In nucleotides, the CDR3 is TGTGCCAGCAACTATAACAGGGGATCTTTGGACACTGAAGCTTTCTTT. Encoded protein: CASNYNRGSLDTEAFF. Using reference TRBV13 and TRBJ1-1 for the parts outside the CDR3, the full variable domain is AAGVIQSPRHLIKEKRETATLKCYPIPRHDTVYWYQQGPGQDPQFLISFYEKMQSDKGSIPDRFSAQQFSDYHSELNMSSLELGDSALYFCASNYNRGSLDTEAFFGQGTRLTVV.